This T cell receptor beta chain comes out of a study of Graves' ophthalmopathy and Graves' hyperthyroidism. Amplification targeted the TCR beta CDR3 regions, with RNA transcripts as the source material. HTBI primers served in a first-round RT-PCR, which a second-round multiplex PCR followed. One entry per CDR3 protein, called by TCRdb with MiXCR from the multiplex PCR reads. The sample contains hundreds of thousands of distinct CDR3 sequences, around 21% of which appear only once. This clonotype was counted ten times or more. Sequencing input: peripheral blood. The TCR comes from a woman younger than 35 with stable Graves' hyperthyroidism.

CDR3 protein: CASSRMGITEAFF. In nucleotides, the CDR3 is TGTGCCAGCAGCAGAATGGGGATCACTGAAGCTTTCTTT. V is TRBV7-3 and J is TRBJ1-1; D remains unclear. Trimming shortened V by 5 bases and J by 4 bases, and 11 bases separated the two germline ends. This CDR3 region has 13 residues. Germline V gene lookup returns CDR1 SGHTA and CDR2 FQGTGA.